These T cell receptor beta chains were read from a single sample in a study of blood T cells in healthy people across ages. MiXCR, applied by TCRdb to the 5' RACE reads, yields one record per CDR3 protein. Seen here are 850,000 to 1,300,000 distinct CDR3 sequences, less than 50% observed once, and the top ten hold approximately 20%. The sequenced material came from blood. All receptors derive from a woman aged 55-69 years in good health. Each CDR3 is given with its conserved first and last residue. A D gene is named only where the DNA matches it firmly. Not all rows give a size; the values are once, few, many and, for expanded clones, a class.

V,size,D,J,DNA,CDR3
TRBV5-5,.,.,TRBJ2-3,TGTGCCAGCAGCTCGGCGGGGCGGGACACAGATACGCAGTATTTT,CASSSAGRDTDTQYF
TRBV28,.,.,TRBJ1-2,TGTGCCAGCAGTTCCTACAGAAAACGAGCTCAATATGGCTACACCTTC,CASSSYRKRAQYGYTF
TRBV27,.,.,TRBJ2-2,TGTGCCAGCGGACCGACCGTTCAGGACACCGGGGAGCTGTTTTTT,CASGPTVQDTGELFF
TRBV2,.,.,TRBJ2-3,TGTGCCAGCAGTGAAGCGCCAGATACGCAGTATTTT,CASSEAPDTQYF
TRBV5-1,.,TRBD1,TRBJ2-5,TGCGCCAGCAGCTCCCACGACAGGGGGATCGAGACCCAGTACTTC,CASSSHDRGIETQYF
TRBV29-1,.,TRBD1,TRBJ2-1,TGCAGCGTTAAGGGACAGGGGGCCCATGAGCAGTTCTTC,CSVKGQGAHEQFF
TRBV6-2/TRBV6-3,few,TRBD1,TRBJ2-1,TGTGCCAGCAGGGCGACAGGGAACAATGAGCAGTTCTTC,CASRATGNNEQFF
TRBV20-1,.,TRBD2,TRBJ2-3,TGCAGTGCTAGTTTGGGTAGCGGGAGGGCTAGTAGCACAGATACGCAGTATTTT,CSASLGSGRASSTDTQYF
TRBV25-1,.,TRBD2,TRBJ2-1,TGTGCCAGCAGTGAATTATGGATGACTAGCGGTTACAATGAGCAGTTCTTC,CASSELWMTSGYNEQFF
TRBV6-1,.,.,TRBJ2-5,TGTGCCAGCAGAACCCTCGAAGGGGCTAAGACCCAGTACTTC,CASRTLEGAKTQYF
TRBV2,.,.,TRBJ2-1,TGTGCCAGCAGTGAACGGTTGTTGTACAATGAGCAGTTCTTC,CASSERLLYNEQFF
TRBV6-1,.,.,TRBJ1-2,TGTGCCAGCAGTCCCCGGCCTGGCCAGGATGGCTACACCTTC,CASSPRPGQDGYTF
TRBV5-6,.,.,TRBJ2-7,TGTGCCAGCAGCTTGGGGGCGTCCCTCTCCTACGAGCAGTACTTC,CASSLGASLSYEQYF
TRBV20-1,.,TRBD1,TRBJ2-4,TGCAGTGCTTCGACAGGGAATAACGAAAACATTCAGTACTTC,CSASTGNNENIQYF
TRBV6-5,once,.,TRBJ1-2,TGTGCCAGCAGTTACGCCAGGAGTAACTATGGCTACACCTTC,CASSYARSNYGYTF
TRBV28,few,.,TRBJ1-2,TGTGCCAGCAGTTCCGTCAGGGGCGGCTACACCTTC,CASSSVRGGYTF
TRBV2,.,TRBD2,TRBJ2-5,TGTGCCAGCAGTGAAGCGCTAGCGGGAGGGGAGCAGTACTTC,CASSEALAGGEQYF
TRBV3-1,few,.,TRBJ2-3,TGTGCCAGCAGCCAAGATCGGGCTAGACCCCGCCAGACGCAGTATTTT,CASSQDRARPRQTQYF
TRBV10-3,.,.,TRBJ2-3,TGTGCCACCAATCCGGTAGCGGTTAGCACAGATACGCAGTATTTT,CATNPVAVSTDTQYF
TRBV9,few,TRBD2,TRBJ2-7,TGTGCCAGCAGCCCCGCGGGAGGGCCTCAGGACGAGCAGTACTTC,CASSPAGGPQDEQYF
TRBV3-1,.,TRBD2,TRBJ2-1,TGTGCCAGCAGGGGTACGGGAGGACCTTACAATGAGCAGTTCTTC,CASRGTGGPYNEQFF
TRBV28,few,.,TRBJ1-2,TGTGCCAGCAGTTTTGTCGGGGCAGGGGTGTATGGCTACACCTTC,CASSFVGAGVYGYTF
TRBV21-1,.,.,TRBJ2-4,TGTGCCAGCAGCAGAGCGACAGGGGGGGATGGAAACATTCAGTACTTC,CASSRATGGDGNIQYF
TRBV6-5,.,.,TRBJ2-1,TGTGCCAGCAGTTACGCATCTGGTTACAATGAGCAGTTCTTC,CASSYASGYNEQFF
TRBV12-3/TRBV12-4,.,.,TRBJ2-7,TGTGCCAGCGTAACCCCCGGGCACGAGCAGTACTTC,CASVTPGHEQYF
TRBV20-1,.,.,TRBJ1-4,TGCAGTGCTAGAGACCCCGCCCGGGGGGAAAAACTGTTTTTT,CSARDPARGEKLFF
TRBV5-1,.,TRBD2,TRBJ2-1,TGCGCCAGCAGCTGGGGAGTAGCGGGAGGAGGTAATGGGCAGTTCTTC,CASSWGVAGGGNGQFF
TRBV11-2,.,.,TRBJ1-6,TGTGCCAGCAGCTTAACCGCCGGACTTAATTCACCCCTCCACTTT,CASSLTAGLNSPLHF
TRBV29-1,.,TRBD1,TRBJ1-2,TGCAGCGTTGACCATGGACAGGGGAACTATGGCTACACCTTC,CSVDHGQGNYGYTF
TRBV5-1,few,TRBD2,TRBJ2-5,TGCGCCAGCAGCTTAGGTGATGCGGGAGACGAGACCCAGTACTTC,CASSLGDAGDETQYF
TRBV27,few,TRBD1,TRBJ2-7,TGTGCCAGCAGTTCCCGCAGGACAGGGAAGCACGAGCAGTACTTC,CASSSRRTGKHEQYF
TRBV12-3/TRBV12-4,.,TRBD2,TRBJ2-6,TGTGCCAGCAGTTTCCCCTCAGAAGGGCGGGAGAATCCTGGGGCCAACGTCCTGACTTTC,CASSFPSEGRENPGANVLTF
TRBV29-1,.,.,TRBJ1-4,TGCAGCGTTCTTCCCCGCGGTCGGGGGGCTAATGAAAAACTGTTTTTT,CSVLPRGRGANEKLFF